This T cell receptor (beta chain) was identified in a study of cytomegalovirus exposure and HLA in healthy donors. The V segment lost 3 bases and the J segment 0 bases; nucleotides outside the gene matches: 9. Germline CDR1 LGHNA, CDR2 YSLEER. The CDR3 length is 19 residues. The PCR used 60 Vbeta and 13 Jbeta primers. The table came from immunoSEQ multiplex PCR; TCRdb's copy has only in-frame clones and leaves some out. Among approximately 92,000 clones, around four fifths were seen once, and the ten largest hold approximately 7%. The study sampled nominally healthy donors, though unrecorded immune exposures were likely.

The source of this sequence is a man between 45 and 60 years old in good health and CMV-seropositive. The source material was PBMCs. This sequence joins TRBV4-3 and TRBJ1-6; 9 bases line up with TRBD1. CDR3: CASSHTTGGRSSYNSPLHF. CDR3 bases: TGCGCCAGCAGCCATACGACAGGGGGACGTAGCTCCTATAATTCACCCCTCCACTTT.